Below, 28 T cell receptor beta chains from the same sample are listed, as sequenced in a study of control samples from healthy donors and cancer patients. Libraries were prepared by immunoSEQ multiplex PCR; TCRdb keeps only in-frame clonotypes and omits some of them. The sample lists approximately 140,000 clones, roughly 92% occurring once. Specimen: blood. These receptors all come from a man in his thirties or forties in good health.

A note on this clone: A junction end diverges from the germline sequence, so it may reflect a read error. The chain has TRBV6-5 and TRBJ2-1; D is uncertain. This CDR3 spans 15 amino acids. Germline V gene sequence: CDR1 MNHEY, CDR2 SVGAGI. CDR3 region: CASSDSSSFVNEQFF. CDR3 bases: TGTGCCAGCAGTGACTCAAGTTCATTTGTAAATGAGCAGTTCTTC.

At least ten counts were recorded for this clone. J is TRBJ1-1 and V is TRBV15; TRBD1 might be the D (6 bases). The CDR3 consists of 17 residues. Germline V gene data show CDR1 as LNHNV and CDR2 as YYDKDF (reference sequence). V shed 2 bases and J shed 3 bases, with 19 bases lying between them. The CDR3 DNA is TGTGCCACCAGCAGACTCTTCACCGGGACAAAGGACACTGAAGCTTTCTTT. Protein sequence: CATSRLFTGTKDTEAFF.

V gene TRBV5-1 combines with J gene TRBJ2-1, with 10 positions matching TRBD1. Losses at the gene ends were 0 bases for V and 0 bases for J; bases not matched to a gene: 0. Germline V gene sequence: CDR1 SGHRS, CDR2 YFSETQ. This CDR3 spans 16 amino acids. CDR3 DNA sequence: TGCGCCAGCAGCTTGGGGGACAGGGGCTCCTACAATGAGCAGTTCTTC. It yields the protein CASSLGDRGSYNEQFF.

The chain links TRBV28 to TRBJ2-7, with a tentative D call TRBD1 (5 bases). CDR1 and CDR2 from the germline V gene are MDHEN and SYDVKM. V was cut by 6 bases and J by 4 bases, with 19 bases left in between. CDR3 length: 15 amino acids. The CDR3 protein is CASSPTAQGIYEQYF. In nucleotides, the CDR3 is TGTGCCAGCAGCCCTACGGCGCAGGGAATTTACGAGCAGTACTTC.

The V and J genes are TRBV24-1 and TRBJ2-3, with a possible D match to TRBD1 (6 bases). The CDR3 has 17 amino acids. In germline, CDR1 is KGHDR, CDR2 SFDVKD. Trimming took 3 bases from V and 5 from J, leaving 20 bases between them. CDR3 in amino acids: CATSDRVPRGGIDTQYF. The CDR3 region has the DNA TGTGCCACCAGTGATAGAGTACCCAGGGGCGGAATAGATACGCAGTATTTT.

CDR3 in amino acids: CASSNLFRERNSPLHF. The CDR3, as DNA: TGTGCCAGTAGTAACTTATTCAGGGAACGGAATTCACCCCTCCACTTT. The chain is built from TRBV19 and TRBJ1-6; D is possibly TRBD1 (5 bases). V lost 4 bases to trimming and J lost 7 bases, with 17 bases between them. The CDR3 is 16 residues long. CDR1 LNHDA and CDR2 SQIVND come from the germline V gene (reference sequence).

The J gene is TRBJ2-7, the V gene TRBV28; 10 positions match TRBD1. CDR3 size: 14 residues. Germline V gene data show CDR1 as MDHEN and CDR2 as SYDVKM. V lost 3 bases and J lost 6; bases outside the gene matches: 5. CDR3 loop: CASSLGQGKGEQYF. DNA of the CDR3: TGTGCCAGCAGTTTGGGACAGGGGAAGGGCGAGCAGTACTTC.

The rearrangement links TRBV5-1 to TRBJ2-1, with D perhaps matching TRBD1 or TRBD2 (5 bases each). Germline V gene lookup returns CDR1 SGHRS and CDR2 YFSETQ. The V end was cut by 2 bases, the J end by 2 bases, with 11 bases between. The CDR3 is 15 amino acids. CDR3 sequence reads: CASSLMGRPYNEQFF. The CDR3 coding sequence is TGCGCCAGCAGCTTAATGGGACGTCCCTACAATGAGCAGTTCTTC.

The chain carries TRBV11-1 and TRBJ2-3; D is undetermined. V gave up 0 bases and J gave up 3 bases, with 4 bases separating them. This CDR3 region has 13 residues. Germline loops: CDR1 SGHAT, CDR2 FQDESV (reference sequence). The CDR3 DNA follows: TGTGCCAGCAGCTTAGCTTGGACAGATACGCAGTATTTT. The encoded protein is CASSLAWTDTQYF.

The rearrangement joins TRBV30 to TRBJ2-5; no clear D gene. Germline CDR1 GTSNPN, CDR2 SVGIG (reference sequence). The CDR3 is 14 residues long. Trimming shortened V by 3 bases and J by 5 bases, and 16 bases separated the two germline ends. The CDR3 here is CAWSVNQITETQYF. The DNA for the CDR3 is TGTGCCTGGAGCGTTAACCAGATAACGGAGACCCAGTACTTC.

The DNA for the CDR3 is TGTGCCAGCAGCTTAGTAAGCGGCCACATCGGGGATACGCAGTATTTT. Its protein is CASSLVSGHIGDTQYF. The chain has TRBV11-2 and TRBJ2-3, with a tentative D call TRBD2 (5 bases). The germline gives CDR1 SGHAT, CDR2 FQNNGV. V was trimmed by 1 base and J by 6 bases, leaving 17 bases between them. There are 16 residues in the CDR3.

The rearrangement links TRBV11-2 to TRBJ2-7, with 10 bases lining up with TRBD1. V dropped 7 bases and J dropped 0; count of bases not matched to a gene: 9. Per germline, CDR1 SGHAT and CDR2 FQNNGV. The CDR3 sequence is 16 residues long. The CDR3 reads CASNLVRTGGSYEQYF. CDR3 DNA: TGTGCCAGCAACCTAGTCCGGACAGGGGGCTCCTACGAGCAGTACTTC. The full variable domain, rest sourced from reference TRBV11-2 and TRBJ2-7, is EAGVAQSPRYKIIEKRQSVAFWCNPISGHATLYWYQQILGQGPKLLIQFQNNGVVDDSQLPKDRFSAERLKGVDSTLKIQPAKLEDSAVYLCASNLVRTGGSYEQYFGPGTRLTVT.

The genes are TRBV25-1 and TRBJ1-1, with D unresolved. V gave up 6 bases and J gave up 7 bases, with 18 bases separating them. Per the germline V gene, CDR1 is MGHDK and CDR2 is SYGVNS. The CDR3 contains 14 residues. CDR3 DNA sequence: TGTGCCAGCAGAAAAGGACTTTTACGTGGTGAAGCTTTCTTT. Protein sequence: CASRKGLLRGEAFF.

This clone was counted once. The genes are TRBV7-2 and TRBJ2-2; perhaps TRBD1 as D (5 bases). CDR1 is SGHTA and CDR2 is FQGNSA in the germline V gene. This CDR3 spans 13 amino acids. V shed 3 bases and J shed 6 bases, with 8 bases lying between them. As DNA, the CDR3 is TGTGCCAGCAGCTTCAGGGATCCCGGGGAGCTGTTTTTT. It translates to CASSFRDPGELFF.

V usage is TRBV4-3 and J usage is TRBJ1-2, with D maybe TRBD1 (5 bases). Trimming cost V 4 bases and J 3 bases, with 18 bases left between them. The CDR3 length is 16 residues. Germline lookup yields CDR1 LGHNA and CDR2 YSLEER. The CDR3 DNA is TGCGCCAGCAGCCCAGACCGATCCGGGACGGACTATGGCTACACCTTC. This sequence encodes CASSPDRSGTDYGYTF.

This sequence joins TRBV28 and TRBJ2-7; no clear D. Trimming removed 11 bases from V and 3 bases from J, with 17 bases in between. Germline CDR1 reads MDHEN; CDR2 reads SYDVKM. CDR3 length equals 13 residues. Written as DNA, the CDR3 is TGTGCCGTAACCCGGCAGAGTAACTACGAGCAGTACTTC. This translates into CAVTRQSNYEQYF.

Here the CDR3 reads CASSEFDGQEAFF. In nucleotides, the CDR3 is TGTGCCAGCAGTGAATTCGACGGACAGGAAGCTTTCTTT. This chain links TRBV2 with TRBJ1-1; possibly TRBD1 for D (6 bases). Trimming left V 2 bases short and J 8 bases short, with 12 bases between. The CDR3 has 13 residues. Germline V gene data show CDR1 as SNHLY and CDR2 as FYNNEI.

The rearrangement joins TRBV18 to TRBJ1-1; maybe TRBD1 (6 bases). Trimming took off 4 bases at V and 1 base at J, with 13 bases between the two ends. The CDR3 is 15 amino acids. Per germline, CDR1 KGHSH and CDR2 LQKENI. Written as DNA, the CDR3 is TGTGCCAGCTCACGGGGGGGGCAGAGGAACACTGAAGCTTTCTTT. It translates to CASSRGGQRNTEAFF. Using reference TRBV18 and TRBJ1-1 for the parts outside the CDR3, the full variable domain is NAGVMQNPRHLVRRRGQEARLRCSPMKGHSHVYWYRQLPEEGLKFMVYLQKENIIDESGMPKERFSAEFPKEGPSILRIQQVVRGDSAAYFCASSRGGQRNTEAFFGQGTRLTVV.

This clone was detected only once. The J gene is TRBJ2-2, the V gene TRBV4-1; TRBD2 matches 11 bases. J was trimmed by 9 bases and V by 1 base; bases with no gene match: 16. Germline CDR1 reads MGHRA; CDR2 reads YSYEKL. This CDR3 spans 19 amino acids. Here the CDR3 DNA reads TGCGCCAGCAGCCAAGGGCTAGCGGGAGGACTGACGCCTCCCCGGGAGCTGTTTTTT. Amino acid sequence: CASSQGLAGGLTPPRELFF.

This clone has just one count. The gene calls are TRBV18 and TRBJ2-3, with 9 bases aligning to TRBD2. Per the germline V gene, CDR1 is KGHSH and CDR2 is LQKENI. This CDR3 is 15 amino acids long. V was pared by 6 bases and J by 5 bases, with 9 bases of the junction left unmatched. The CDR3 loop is CASSLFAAGGDTQYF. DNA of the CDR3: TGTGCCAGCTCCCTTTTTGCAGCGGGAGGAGATACGCAGTATTTT.

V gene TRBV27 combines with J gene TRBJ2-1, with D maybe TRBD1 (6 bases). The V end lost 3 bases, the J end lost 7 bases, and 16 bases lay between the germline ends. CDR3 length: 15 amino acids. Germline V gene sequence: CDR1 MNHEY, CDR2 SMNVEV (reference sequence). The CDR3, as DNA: TGTGCCAGCAGTTTTTTATGGGACATCTCGAATGAGCAGTTCTTC. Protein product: CASSFLWDISNEQFF.

In DNA form, the CDR3 reads TGTGCCAGCAGTTCGGGGTTTCGGTCCTTAAACTATGGCTACACCTTC. Translation: CASSSGFRSLNYGYTF. This chain joins TRBV28 and TRBJ1-2; D unclear. CDR1 and CDR2 from the germline V gene are MDHEN and SYDVKM. Trimming cost V 4 bases and J 2 bases, with 17 bases left between them. The CDR3 consists of 16 residues.

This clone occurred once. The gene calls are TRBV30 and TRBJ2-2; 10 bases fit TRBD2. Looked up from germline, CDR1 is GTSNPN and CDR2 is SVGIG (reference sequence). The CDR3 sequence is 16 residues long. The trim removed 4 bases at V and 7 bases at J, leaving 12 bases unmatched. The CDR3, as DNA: TGTGCCTGGACCACGTCTAGCGGGAGCCTAGGCGGGGAGCTGTTTTTT. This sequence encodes CAWTTSSGSLGGELFF.

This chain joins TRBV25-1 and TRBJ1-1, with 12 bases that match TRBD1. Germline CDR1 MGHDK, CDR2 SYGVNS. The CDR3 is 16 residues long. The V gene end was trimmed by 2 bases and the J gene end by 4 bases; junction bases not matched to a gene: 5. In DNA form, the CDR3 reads TGTGCCAGCAGTGAAGGGACAGGGGGCGCCGGCACTGAAGCTTTCTTT. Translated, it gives CASSEGTGGAGTEAFF.

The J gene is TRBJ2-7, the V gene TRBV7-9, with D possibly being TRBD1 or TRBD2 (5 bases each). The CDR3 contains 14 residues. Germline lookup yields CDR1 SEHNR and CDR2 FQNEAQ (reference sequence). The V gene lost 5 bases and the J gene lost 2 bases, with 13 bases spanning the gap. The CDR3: CASSRTGTTYEQYF. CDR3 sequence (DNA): TGTGCCAGCAGCCGTACCGGGACGACCTACGAGCAGTACTTC. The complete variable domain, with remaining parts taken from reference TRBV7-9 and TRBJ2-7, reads DTGVSQNPRHKITKRGQNVTFRCDPISEHNRLYWYRQTLGQGPEFLTYFQNEAQLEKSRLLSDRFSAERPKGSFSTLEIQRTEQGDSAMYLCASSRTGTTYEQYFGPGTRLTVT.

The CDR3 region is CASRRASGTDTQYF. CDR3 nucleotide sequence: TGTGCCAGTAGGAGGGCCTCAGGCACAGATACGCAGTATTTT. The genes are TRBV19 and TRBJ2-3; weak D call: TRBD2 (5 bases). Germline V gene sequence: CDR1 LNHDA, CDR2 SQIVND (reference sequence). V dropped 6 bases and J dropped 1 base, with 11 bases sitting between them. This CDR3 has 14 residues.

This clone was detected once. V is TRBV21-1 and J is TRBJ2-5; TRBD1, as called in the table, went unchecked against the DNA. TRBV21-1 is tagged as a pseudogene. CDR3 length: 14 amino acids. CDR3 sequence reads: CASSTPESQETQYF. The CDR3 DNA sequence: TGTGCCAGCAGCACCCCAGAAAGCCAAGAGACCCAGTACTTC.

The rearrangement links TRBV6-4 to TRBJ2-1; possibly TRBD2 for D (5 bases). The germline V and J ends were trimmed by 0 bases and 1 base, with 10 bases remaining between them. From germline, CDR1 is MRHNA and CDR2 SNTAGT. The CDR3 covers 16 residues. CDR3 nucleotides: TGTGCCAGCAGTGACTCTCGAGCGGCTTCCTACAATGAGCAGTTCTTC. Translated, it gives CASSDSRAASYNEQFF.